Shown below are 5 T cell receptor beta chains from a single sample sequenced in a study of blood T cell repertoires in COVID-19. TCRdb's copy holds only in-frame clones and misses some; the assay was immunoSEQ multiplex PCR. This sample yields over 250,000 clones, of which under 95% are seen a single time; 2% to 3% belongs to the top ten. Sequencing was done on a sample of PBMCs or T cells enriched from blood (not recorded which). The receptors shown here come from a man between 60 and 75 years old who had recovered from COVID-19.

J is TRBJ2-7 and V is TRBV10-3; tentative D call: TRBD1 (6 bases). Germline CDR1 and CDR2: ENHRY and SYGVKD. CDR3 size: 15 residues. Trimming took off 5 bases at V and 5 bases at J, with 19 bases between the two ends. The CDR3 DNA reads as TGTGCCATCAGTCCTATCCTTGGACAGTCCCACGAGCAGTACTTC. Translating gives CAISPILGQSHEQYF.

The rearrangement joins TRBV7-3 to TRBJ2-3, with 8 bases lining up with TRBD1. CDR1 is SGHTA and CDR2 is FQGTGA in the germline V gene. V lost 1 base to trimming and J lost 9 bases; unmatched junction nucleotides: 9. This CDR3 has 15 amino acids. CDR3 sequence reads: CASSLRGQEGATQYF. CDR3 DNA sequence: TGTGCCAGCAGCTTAAGGGGACAGGAAGGGGCCACGCAGTATTTT.

The chain has TRBV19 and TRBJ2-1, with 10 bases fitting TRBD2. CDR3 length: 14 amino acids. CDR1 and CDR2 (germline): LNHDA, SQIVND (reference sequence). Trimming at V came to 5 bases and at J to 6 bases, leaving 4 bases not matched to a gene. The CDR3 protein is CASSRSGRVNEQFF. DNA for the CDR3: TGTGCCAGTAGTCGGAGCGGGAGGGTCAATGAGCAGTTCTTC.

This clone showed up just a few times. The CDR3 protein is CASSQDARGLGASNEQFF. CDR3 nucleotide sequence: TGTGCCAGCAGCCAAGACGCGAGGGGACTAGGAGCCTCCAATGAGCAGTTCTTC. The chain employs TRBV14 and TRBJ2-1, with TRBD2 matching 8 bases. This CDR3 comprises 18 residues. V was clipped by 0 bases and J by 6 bases; unmatched bases: 13. Germline V CDR1 and CDR2: SGHDN, FVKESK.

V usage is TRBV12-5 and J usage is TRBJ1-6, with unresolved D. V was trimmed by 1 base and J by 8 bases, leaving 9 bases between them. Germline V gene data show CDR1 as LGHNT and CDR2 as FRNRAP. The CDR3 extends over 14 amino acids. CDR3 coding DNA: TGTGCTAGTGGTTTGGGAGGAGGGCATTCACCCCTCCACTTT. Protein sequence: CASGLGGGHSPLHF.